The sequence of this TCR beta chain was determined in a study of T cells in Graves' hyperthyroidism and ophthalmopathy. Regarding the study as a whole: In simple terms, a model built on 13 V-J features told ophthalmopathy apart from stable hyperthyroidism.

This clonotype was recorded once. Its antigen is not known. A read error is possible here, since a much larger clone lies one base away. There were TCR beta CDR3 regions amplified from RNA transcripts. When the TCR CDR3 underwent first-round RT-PCR, the HTBI primer set was used. TCRdb reprocessed the multiplex PCR reads with MiXCR, giving one entry per CDR3 protein. This table has under 800,000 distinct CDR3 sequences, 14% appearing once. There are 17 residues in the CDR3. CDR1 SGHAT and CDR2 FQNNGV come from the germline V gene. Graves' hyperthyroidism showing no ophthalmopathy progression within 18 months was considered stable.

The chain employs TRBV11-2 and TRBJ2-7; 10 nucleotides agree with TRBD1. The TCR comes from a woman in her late teens or twenties with Graves' hyperthyroidism. Sequencing was done on a sample of blood. CDR3 amino acids: CVSSETGTGAPFYEQYF. CDR3 DNA sequence: TGTGTCAGCAGCGAGACCGGGACAGGGGCCCCTTTCTACGAGCAGTACTTC.